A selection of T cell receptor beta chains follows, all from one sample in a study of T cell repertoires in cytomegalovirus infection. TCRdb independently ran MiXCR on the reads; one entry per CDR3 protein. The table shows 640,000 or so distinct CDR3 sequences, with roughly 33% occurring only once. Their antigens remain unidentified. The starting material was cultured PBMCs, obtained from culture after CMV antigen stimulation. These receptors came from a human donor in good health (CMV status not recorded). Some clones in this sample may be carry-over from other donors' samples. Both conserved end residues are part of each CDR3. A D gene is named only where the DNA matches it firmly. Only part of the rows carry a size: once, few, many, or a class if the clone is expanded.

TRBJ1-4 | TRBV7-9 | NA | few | CASSDRHPGEKLFF | TGTGCCAGCAGCGATCGCCATCCGGGTGAAAAACTGTTTTTT
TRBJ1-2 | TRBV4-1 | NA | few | CASSQGGSPYGYTF | TGCGCCAGCAGCCAAGGCGGCAGTCCCTATGGCTACACCTTC
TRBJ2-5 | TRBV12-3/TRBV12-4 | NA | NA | CASSSTGLGGTQYF | TGTGCCAGCAGTTCAACCGGACTGGGAGGGACCCAGTACTTC
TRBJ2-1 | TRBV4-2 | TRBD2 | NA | CASSQDLRGGRNEQFF | TGTGCCAGCAGCCAAGATTTGCGGGGGGGCCGCAATGAGCAGTTCTTC
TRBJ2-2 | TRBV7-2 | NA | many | CASSLVWGETGELFF | TGTGCCAGCAGCTTAGTTTGGGGGGAGACCGGGGAGCTGTTTTTT
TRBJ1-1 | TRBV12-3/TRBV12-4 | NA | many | CASSWGGNTEAFF | TGTGCCAGCAGCTGGGGGGGGAACACTGAAGCTTTCTTT
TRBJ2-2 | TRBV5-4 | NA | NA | CASSLDSKNTGELFF | TGTGCCAGCAGCTTGGACAGCAAGAACACCGGGGAGCTGTTTTTT
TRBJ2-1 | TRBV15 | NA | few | CATSRDRTTLGDEQFF | TGTGCCACCAGCAGAGATCGGACTACCTTAGGGGATGAGCAGTTCTTC
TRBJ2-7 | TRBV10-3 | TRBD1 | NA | CVISTGTGGGYEQYF | TGTGTCATCAGTACCGGGACAGGGGGCGGGTACGAGCAGTACTTC
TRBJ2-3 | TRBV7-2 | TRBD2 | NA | CASSLNLAGALTDTQYF | TGTGCCAGCAGCTTAAATCTAGCGGGGGCCCTCACAGATACGCAGTATTTT
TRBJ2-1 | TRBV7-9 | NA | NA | CASSHWVFYNEQFF | TGTGCCAGCAGCCACTGGGTCTTTTACAATGAGCAGTTCTTC
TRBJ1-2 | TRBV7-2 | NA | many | CASSPNSDGYTF | TGTGCCAGCAGCCCGAACAGTGATGGCTACACCTTC
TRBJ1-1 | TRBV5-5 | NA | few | CASSLSDGEAFF | TGTGCCAGCAGCTTGTCGGACGGTGAAGCTTTCTTT
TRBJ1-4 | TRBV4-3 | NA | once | CASSQVLDEKLFF | TGCGCCAGCAGCCAAGTGCTCGATGAAAAACTGTTTTTT
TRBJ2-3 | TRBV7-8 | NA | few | CASTQQEARFSTDTQYF | TGTGCCAGCACCCAACAGGAAGCCCGATTTAGCACAGATACGCAGTATTTT
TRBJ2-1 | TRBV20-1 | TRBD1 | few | CSARQGASNEQFF | TGCAGTGCTAGACAGGGGGCTTCGAATGAGCAGTTCTTC
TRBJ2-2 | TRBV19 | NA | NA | CASSIAEGVPNTGELFF | TGTGCCAGTAGTATAGCGGAGGGGGTCCCTAACACCGGGGAGCTGTTTTTT
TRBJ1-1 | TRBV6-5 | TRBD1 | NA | CASSSGTGYTNTEAFF | TGTGCCAGCAGTTCCGGGACAGGGTATACGAACACTGAAGCTTTCTTT
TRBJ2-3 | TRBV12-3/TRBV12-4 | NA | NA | CASSLSRSSDRTDTQYF | TGTGCCAGCAGTTTAAGTAGGTCTAGCGACCGCACAGATACGCAGTATTTT
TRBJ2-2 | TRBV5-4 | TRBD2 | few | CASKAGTSGSGELFF | TGTGCCAGCAAGGCCGGGACTAGCGGGTCCGGGGAGCTGTTTTTT
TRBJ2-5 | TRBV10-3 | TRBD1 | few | CAIGQGVQETQYF | TGTGCCATCGGACAGGGGGTCCAAGAGACCCAGTACTTC
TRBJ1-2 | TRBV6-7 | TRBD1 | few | CASSYLKTQGYSSYTF | TGTGCCAGCAGTTACCTAAAAACACAGGGGTATTCGAGCTACACCTTC
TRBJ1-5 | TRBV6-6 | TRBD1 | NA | CASTDRVGGQPQHF | TGTGCCAGCACGGACAGGGTCGGGGGTCAGCCCCAGCATTTT
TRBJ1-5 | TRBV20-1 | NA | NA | CSARTPGAQHF | TGCAGTGCTAGGACACCCGGGGCCCAGCATTTT
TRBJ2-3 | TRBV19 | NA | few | CASSRSQNPDTQYF | TGTGCCAGTAGTCGGAGCCAGAATCCAGATACGCAGTATTTT
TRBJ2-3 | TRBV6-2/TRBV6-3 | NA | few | CASGEGQTQYF | TGTGCCAGCGGAGAGGGGCAAACGCAGTATTTT
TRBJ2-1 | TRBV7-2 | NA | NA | CASSSGRTGSGQFF | TGTGCCAGCAGCTCCGGACGGACCGGTAGTGGGCAGTTCTTC
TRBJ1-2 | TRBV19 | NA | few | CASSMTGTRYGYTF | TGTGCCAGTAGTATGACAGGTACTCGTTATGGCTACACCTTC
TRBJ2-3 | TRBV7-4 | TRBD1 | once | CASSPSGTATDTQYF | TGTGCCAGCAGCCCCTCCGGGACAGCCACAGATACGCAGTATTTT
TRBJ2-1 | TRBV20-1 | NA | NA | CSARARVRGAEQFF | TGCAGTGCTAGGGCCCGGGTCCGGGGGGCTGAGCAGTTCTTC
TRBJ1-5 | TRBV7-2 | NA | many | CASSFSGKSNQPQHF | TGTGCCAGCAGCTTCTCAGGGAAAAGCAATCAGCCCCAGCATTTT
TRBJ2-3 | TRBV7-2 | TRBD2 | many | CASSLPGGGAADTQYF | TGTGCCAGCAGCTTACCGGGCGGGGGGGCTGCAGATACGCAGTATTTT
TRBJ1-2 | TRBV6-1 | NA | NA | CASSDFPIRYGYTF | TGTGCCAGCAGTGACTTTCCCATCCGCTATGGCTACACCTTC
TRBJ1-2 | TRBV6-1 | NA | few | CASREARGGIYGYTF | TGTGCCAGCAGGGAGGCTCGAGGGGGGATCTATGGCTACACCTTC
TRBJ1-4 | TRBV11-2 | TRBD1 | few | CASSPGQGARLGEKLFF | TGTGCCAGCAGCCCGGGACAGGGGGCGCGGTTGGGTGAAAAACTGTTTTTT
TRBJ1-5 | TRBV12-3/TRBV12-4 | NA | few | CASSFSSDSNQPQHF | TGTGCCAGCAGTTTTAGTTCGGATAGCAATCAGCCCCAGCATTTT
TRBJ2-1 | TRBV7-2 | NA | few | CASSLGQTRNEQFF | TGTGCCAGCAGCTTAGGGCAGACTAGGAATGAGCAGTTCTTC
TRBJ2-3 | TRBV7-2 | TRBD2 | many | CASSSRELAGITDTQYF | TGTGCCAGCAGCTCTAGGGAACTAGCGGGGATCACAGATACGCAGTATTTT
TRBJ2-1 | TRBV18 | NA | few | CASSPDWGNEQFF | TGTGCCAGCTCACCGGACTGGGGCAATGAGCAGTTCTTC
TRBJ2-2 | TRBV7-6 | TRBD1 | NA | CASSGGQGNTGELFF | TGTGCCAGCAGCGGAGGACAGGGGAACACCGGGGAGCTGTTTTTT
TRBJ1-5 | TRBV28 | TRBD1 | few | CASNPGGEGNQPQHF | TGTGCCAGCAATCCAGGGGGCGAGGGCAATCAGCCCCAGCATTTT
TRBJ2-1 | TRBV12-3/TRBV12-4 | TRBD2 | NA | CASSLAGTSNEQFF | TGTGCCAGCAGCCTAGCGGGGACCTCCAATGAGCAGTTCTTC
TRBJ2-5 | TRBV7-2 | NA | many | CASSFRDTQGTQYF | TGTGCCAGCAGCTTCCGGGACACCCAGGGGACCCAGTACTTC
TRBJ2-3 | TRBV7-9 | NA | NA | CASSLGGLLTDTQYF | TGTGCCAGCAGTCTAGGGGGTCTCCTCACAGATACGCAGTATTTT
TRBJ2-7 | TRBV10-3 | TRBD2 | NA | CAIRDPTSGGADEQYF | TGTGCCATCAGAGACCCGACTAGCGGGGGGGCCGACGAGCAGTACTTC